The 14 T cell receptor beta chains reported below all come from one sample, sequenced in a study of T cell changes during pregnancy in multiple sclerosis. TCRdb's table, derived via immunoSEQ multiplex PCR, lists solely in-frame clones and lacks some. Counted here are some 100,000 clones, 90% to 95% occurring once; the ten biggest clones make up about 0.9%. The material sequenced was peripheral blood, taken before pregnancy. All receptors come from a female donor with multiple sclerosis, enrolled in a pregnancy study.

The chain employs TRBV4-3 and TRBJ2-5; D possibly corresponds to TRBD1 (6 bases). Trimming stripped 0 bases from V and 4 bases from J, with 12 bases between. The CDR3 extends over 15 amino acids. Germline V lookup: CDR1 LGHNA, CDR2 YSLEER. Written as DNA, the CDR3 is TGCGCCAGCAGCCAAGATGAAACAGGGCGAGAGACCCAGTACTTC. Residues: CASSQDETGRETQYF.

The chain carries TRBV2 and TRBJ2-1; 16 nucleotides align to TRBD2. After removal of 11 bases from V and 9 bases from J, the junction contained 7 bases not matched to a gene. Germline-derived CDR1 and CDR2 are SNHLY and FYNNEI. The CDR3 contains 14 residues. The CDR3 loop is CAGPGLAGGLEQFF. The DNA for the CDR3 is TGTGCCGGTCCGGGACTAGCGGGAGGGCTTGAGCAGTTCTTC. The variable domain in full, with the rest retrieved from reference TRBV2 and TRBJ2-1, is EPEVTQTPSHQVTQMGQEVILRCVPISNHLYFYWYRQILGQKVEFLVSFYNNEISEKSEIFDDQFSVERPDGSNFTLKIRSTKLEDSAMYFCAGPGLAGGLEQFFGPGTRLTVL.

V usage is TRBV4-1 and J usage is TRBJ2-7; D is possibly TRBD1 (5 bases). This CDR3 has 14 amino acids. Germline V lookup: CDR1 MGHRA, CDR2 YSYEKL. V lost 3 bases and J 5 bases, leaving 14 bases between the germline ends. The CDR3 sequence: CASSHHLVTDEQYF. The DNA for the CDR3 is TGCGCCAGCAGCCACCATCTTGTGACAGACGAGCAGTACTTC.

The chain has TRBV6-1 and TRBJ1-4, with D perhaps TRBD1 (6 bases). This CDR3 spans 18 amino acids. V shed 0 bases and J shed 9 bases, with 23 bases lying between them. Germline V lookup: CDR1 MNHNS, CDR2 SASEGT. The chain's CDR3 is CASSEATGITGWSQKLFF. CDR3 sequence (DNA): TGTGCCAGCAGTGAAGCCACCGGCATAACAGGGTGGTCTCAAAAACTGTTTTTT.

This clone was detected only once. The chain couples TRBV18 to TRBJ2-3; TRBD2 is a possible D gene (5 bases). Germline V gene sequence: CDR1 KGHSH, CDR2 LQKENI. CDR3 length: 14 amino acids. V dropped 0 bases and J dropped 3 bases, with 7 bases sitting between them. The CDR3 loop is CASSPPEGTDTQYF. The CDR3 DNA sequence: TGTGCCAGCTCACCACCTGAGGGTACAGATACGCAGTATTTT.

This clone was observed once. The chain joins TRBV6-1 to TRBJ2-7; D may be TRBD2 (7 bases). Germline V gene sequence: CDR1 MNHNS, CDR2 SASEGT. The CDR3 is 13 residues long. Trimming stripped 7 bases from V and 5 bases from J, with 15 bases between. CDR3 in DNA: TGTGCCAGCACCCGGGGGGCCTGGGACGAGCAGTACTTC. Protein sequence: CASTRGAWDEQYF.

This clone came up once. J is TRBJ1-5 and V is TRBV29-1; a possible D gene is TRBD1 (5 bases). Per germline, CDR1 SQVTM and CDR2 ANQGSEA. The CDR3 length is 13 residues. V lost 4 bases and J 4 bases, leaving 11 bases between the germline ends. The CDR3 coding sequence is TGCAGCGTTGCAGGGCCTGGGAATCAGCCCCAGCATTTT. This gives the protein CSVAGPGNQPQHF.

This chain's CDR3 is CASSPTTSGIYEQYF. In nucleotides, the CDR3 is TGTGCCAGCAGCCCCACGACTAGCGGGATTTACGAGCAGTACTTC. This chain connects TRBV7-9 to TRBJ2-7, with 11 nucleotides matching TRBD2. With V trimmed by 5 bases and J by 4 bases, 7 bases remained unmatched. This CDR3 is built from 15 residues. Germline lookup yields CDR1 SEHNR and CDR2 FQNEAQ (reference sequence).

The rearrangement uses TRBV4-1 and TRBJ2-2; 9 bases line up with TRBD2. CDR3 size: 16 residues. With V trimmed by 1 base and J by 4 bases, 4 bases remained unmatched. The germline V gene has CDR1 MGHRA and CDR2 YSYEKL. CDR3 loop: CASSQAAGGGTGELFF. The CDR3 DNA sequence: TGCGCCAGCAGCCAAGCAGCGGGAGGTGGCACCGGGGAGCTGTTTTTT.

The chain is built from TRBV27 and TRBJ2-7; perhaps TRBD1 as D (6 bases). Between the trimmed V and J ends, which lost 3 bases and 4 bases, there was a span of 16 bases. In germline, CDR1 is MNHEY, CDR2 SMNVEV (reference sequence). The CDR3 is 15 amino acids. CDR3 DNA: TGTGCCAGCAGTTTCCTACAGGGACGCGGGTACGAGCAGTACTTC. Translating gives CASSFLQGRGYEQYF.

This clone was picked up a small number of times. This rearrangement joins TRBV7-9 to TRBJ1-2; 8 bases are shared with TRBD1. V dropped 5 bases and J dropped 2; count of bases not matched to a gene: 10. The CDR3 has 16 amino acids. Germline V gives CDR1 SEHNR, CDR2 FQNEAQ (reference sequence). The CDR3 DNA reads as TGTGCCAGCAGCCCGGCCGGGACAGGAGGAAACTATGGCTACACCTTC. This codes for CASSPAGTGGNYGYTF. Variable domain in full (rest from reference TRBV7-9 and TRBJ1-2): DTGVSQNPRHKITKRGQNVTFRCDPISEHNRLYWYRQTLGQGPEFLTYFQNEAQLEKSRLLSDRFSAERPKGSFSTLEIQRTEQGDSAMYLCASSPAGTGGNYGYTFGSGTRLTVV.

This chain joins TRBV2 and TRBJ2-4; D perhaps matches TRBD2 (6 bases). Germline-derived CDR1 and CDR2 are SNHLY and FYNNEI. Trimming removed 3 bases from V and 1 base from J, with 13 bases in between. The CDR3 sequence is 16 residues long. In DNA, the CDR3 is TGTGCCAGCAGTGACAAGGGAGGTTCCGCCAAAAACATTCAGTACTTC. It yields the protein CASSDKGGSAKNIQYF.

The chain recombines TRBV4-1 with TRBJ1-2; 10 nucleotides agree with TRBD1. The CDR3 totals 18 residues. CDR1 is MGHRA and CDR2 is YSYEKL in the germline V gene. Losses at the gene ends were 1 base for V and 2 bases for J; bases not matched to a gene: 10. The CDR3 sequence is CASSQALDRGRGNYGYTF. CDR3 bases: TGCGCCAGCAGCCAAGCCCTCGACAGGGGGCGGGGGAACTATGGCTACACCTTC.

As DNA, the CDR3 is TGTGCCAGCAGCGTAGGGCAGATTGCCAGGGCAGATACGCAGTATTTT. Translation: CASSVGQIARADTQYF. The chain carries TRBV9 and TRBJ2-3, with D possibly TRBD1 on 5 matching bases. V was clipped by 0 bases and J by 4 bases, with 15 bases between them. Germline CDR1 reads SGDLS; CDR2 reads YYNGEE. CDR3 length: 16 amino acids. Using reference TRBV9 and TRBJ2-3 for the parts outside the CDR3, the full variable domain is DSGVTQTPKHLITATGQRVTLRCSPRSGDLSVYWYQQSLDQGLQFLIQYYNGEERAKGNILERFSAQQFPDLHSELNLSSLELGDSALYFCASSVGQIARADTQYFGPGTRLTVL.